This T cell receptor (beta chain) comes out of a study of technical replicates of blood from a few donors. Some clones are missing from TCRdb's copy, which holds only in-frame ones; the method was immunoSEQ multiplex PCR. The table shows about 76,000 clones, with 70% to 90% occurring only once. From germline, CDR1 is SGHTS and CDR2 YDEGEE. The germline V and J ends were trimmed by 6 bases and 1 base, with 19 bases remaining between them. The CDR3 covers 16 residues. This clone was counted only a few times. This receptor was identified in a human donor in good health. Some clones in this sample may be carry-over from other donors' samples. Sequenced input: PBMCs. This chain uses TRBV5-8 with TRBJ1-2; the D gene is possibly TRBD1 (5 bases). CDR3 loop: CASNNRVRQLNYGYTF. CDR3 DNA: TGTGCCAGCAACAACCGCGTGCGACAGCTTAACTATGGCTACACCTTC.